This TCR beta chain stems from a study of blood T cell repertoires in COVID-19. Study at large: The study drew acute and convalescent COVID-19 samples from the United States, Italy and Spain. PBMCs, B-cell-depleted T cells, or T cells provided the cDNA or gDNA that made up the material.

This clone turned up a few times. Trimming pared 7 bases from V and 4 bases from J, leaving 14 bases between. CDR1 is SGHAT and CDR2 is FQNNGV in the germline V gene. This CDR3 spans 14 amino acids. Study processing details: For nucleated cells, counts were estimated from reference gene primer amplification. Sequencing was performed with immunoSEQ multiplex PCR; in TCRdb, only in-frame clones are kept and a portion is missing. The D gene and trimming were derived from the DNA, and the V and J assignments and clone size from that table. The table shows about 360,000 clones, with about 80% occurring only once.

V is TRBV11-2 and J is TRBJ1-3, with D maybe TRBD1 (6 bases). The sample taken for sequencing was peripheral blood. The sequence was collected from a human donor with acute or convalescent COVID-19. The donor label of this sample is uncertain. CDR3 bases: TGTGCCAGCATCCTAGGGGGTTCCGGAAACACCATATATTTT. This sequence encodes CASILGGSGNTIYF.